This T cell receptor (beta chain) was found in a study of T cell responses to AZD1222 COVID-19 vaccine. With regard to this clone: Its antigen is unidentified. Other DNA sequences in this sample translate to the same CDR3.

Findings of the study overall: Nearly half of spike-specific TCRs reportedly target variant regions that are unmutated in the B.1.351 and B.1.1.7 variants.

TCRdb's copy holds only in-frame clones and misses some; the assay was immunoSEQ multiplex PCR. The repertoire holds about 120,000 clones, with about 89% as singletons. The starting material was peripheral blood, obtained on day 0 of AZD1222 vaccination. The sequence was collected from an adult in good health.

The CDR3 DNA sequence: TGTGCCAGTACCAAAGATAGCTCCTACAATGAGCAGTTCTTC. Its translation is CASTKDSSYNEQFF. This chain joins TRBV19 and TRBJ2-1; D unclear. The CDR3 consists of 14 residues. V lost 7 bases and J lost 0, with 10 bases in between. Germline values: CDR1 LNHDA, CDR2 SQIVND (reference sequence).